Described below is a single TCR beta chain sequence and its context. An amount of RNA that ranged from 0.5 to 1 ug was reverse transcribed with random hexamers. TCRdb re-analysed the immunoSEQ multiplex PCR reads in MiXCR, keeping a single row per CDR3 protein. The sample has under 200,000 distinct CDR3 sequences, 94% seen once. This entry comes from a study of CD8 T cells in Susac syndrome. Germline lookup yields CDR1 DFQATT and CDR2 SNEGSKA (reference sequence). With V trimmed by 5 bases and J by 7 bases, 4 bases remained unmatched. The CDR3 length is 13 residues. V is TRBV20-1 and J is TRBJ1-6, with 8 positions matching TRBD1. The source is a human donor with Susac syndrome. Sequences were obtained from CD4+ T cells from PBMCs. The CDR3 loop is CSAGGQANSPLHF. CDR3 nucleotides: TGCAGTGCTGGGGGACAGGCCAATTCACCCCTCCACTTT.